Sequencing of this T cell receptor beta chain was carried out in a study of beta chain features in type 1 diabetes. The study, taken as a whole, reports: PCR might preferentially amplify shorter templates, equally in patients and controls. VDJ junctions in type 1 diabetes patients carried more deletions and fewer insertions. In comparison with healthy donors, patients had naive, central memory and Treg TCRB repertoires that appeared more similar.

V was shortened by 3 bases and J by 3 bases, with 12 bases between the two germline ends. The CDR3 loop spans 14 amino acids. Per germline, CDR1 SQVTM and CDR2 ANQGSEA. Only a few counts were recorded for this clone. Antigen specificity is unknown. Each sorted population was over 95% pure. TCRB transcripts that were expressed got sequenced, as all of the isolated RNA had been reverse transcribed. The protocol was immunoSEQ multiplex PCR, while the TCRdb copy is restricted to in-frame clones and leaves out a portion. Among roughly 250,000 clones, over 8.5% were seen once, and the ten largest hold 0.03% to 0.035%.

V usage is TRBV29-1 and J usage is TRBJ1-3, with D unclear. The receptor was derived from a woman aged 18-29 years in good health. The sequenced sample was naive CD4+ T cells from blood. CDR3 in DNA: TGCAGCGTTGACTCGGGCGGGGTTGGAAACACCATATATTTT. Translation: CSVDSGGVGNTIYF.